This T cell receptor (beta chain) was observed in a study of T cell responses to AZD1222 COVID-19 vaccine (dated by TCRdb to about 2021). For the study in its entirety: AZD1222 recipients with second doses at about 4 weeks or about 12 weeks were pooled, because spike-specific TCR depth and breadth did not differ between schedules. A total of just over 230 trial participants underwent TCR sequencing, of whom 207 received two doses of AZD1222 and 26 received two doses of the MenACWY control vaccine. Trial participants were enrolled into age subgroups of 18-55, 56-69 and 70-plus years, which contained around 150, 28 and 57 TCR-sequenced participants, respectively.

Study-level results and caveats: The whole spike protein was spanned by vaccine-associated CD4 TCRs, and dominant responses were seen in regions 160-218 and 743-854. In the small 56-69-year group, the increase in depth fell short of significance, most likely because of low power. Participants were mostly white British, with more females than males. The authors suggested clonal diversity may have been underestimated. A significant rise in spike-specific TCR breadth and depth was observed after two AZD1222 doses relative to day 0 and relative to MenACWY recipients. Reportedly, close to half of the unique spike-specific TCRs recognized epitopes lying outside the regions that are mutated in the B.1.351 and B.1.1.7 variants. Because no day 14 peak-response samples were available, the repertoires could be characterized only after the peak T cell response. Conclusions about previously exposed vaccinees are limited, since just a handful of AZD1222 recipients were seropositive for SARS-CoV-2 at baseline.

A note on this clone: Its cognate antigen has yet to be identified. The input lacks base qualities; no much larger clone sits a single base away.

The CDR3 regions of human TCRbeta chains were subjected to immunosequencing. The original pipeline was this. Repertoire TCRs were matched against a reference library of SARS-CoV-2-specific TCRs generated with the MIRA antigen-specificity platform. Breadth was defined as the fraction of unique TCRs that were SARS-CoV-2-associated. Depth was defined as the fraction of total T cells that were SARS-CoV-2-associated. Using the MIRA data, every spike-specific TCR was mapped to the spike region that the TCR reacted to and assigned to either a CD4 or a CD8 class. Log10-transformed breadth and depth values were compared by one-way ANOVA with Sidak's multiple comparisons tests. As stored in TCRdb, this immuneACCESS dataset retains in-frame rearrangements with V and J assigned. A fraction of the clones does not appear; measured against another copy, unresolved V genes explain less than half of the discrepancy, and the remainder lacks a known reason. V and J calls and clone size follow that table, whereas D and trimming were derived from the DNA. The sample table contains some 130,000 clones; only one count was recorded for 85% to 90% of them. The biggest ten clones account for around 20% of the sample.

This sample's time point label indicates: baseline before first vaccination. Samples from vaccinated people were obtained from the UK trials COV001 and COV002, which included a single-blind randomized controlled phase 2/3 trial of AZD1222 (ChAdOx1 nCoV-19) in healthy adults. Trial participant PBMC samples were collected at day 0 and day 28 after the second dose for TCRbeta chain sequencing. The CDR3 numbers 14 residues from cysteine through phenylalanine. Left in the record is the CDR3 DNA by itself, 42 bases read in frame from the first base. V sheds 6 bases and J sheds 1 base, leaving 12 bases between their ends. CDR1 and CDR2, looked up from the germline V gene, are KGHSH and LQKENI.

This sequence was found in an adult in good health. The sequences come from peripheral blood, collected on day 0 of AZD1222 vaccination. The V and J segments used are TRBV18 and TRBJ1-2; no D gene is confidently identified. The base sequence is TGTGCCAGCTCGCCGACACCCGTTAACTATGGCTACACCTTC. Its translation is CASSPTPVNYGYTF.